One sample yielded the 5 T cell receptor beta chains listed below, sequenced in a study of blood T cell repertoires in COVID-19. Sequencing used immunoSEQ multiplex PCR; TCRdb keeps in-frame clones, though not all of them. This table has around 190,000 clones, 75% to 85% appearing once. Specimen: PBMCs or T cells enriched from blood (not recorded which). The receptors derive from a woman aged 45 to 65 with acute COVID-19.

This chain links TRBV19 with TRBJ2-1; D is undetermined. This CDR3 is 14 amino acids long. The germline V gene has CDR1 LNHDA and CDR2 SQIVND (reference sequence). V lost 3 bases to trimming and J lost 8 bases, with 14 bases between them. CDR3 in DNA: TGTGCCAGTAGTATGGTCAGCGTAAAGGATGAGCAGTTCTTC. This gives the protein CASSMVSVKDEQFF.

Comment on this clone: This CDR3 is also generated by other DNA sequences in the sample. V and J are TRBV4-2 and TRBJ2-3; 9 bases align to TRBD1. The germline V gene encodes CDR1 LGHNA and CDR2 YNFKEQ. V lost 1 base and J lost 5; bases outside the gene matches: 10. The CDR3 covers 17 residues. DNA for the CDR3: TGTGCCAGCAGCCAAGCCTCGGGACAGGGTTCCGGAGATACGCAGTATTTT. The encoded protein is CASSQASGQGSGDTQYF.

This clone came up once. The V gene is TRBV2, the J gene TRBJ2-1, with 11 bases that match TRBD2. The junction had 2 bases not matched to a gene; V was cut back by 4 bases and J by 0 bases. The germline V gene has CDR1 SNHLY and CDR2 FYNNEI. The CDR3 is 16 amino acids. The CDR3 sequence: CASSGLAGSSYNEQFF. The CDR3 DNA reads as TGTGCCAGCAGTGGACTAGCGGGGAGCTCCTACAATGAGCAGTTCTTC.

The J gene is TRBJ2-7, the V gene TRBV5-1, with TRBD1 identical over 10 bases. The V gene's germline CDR1 is SGHRS and CDR2 YFSETQ. Trimming cost V 4 bases and J 4 bases; bases outside gene matches: 8. This CDR3 has 15 residues. CDR3 loop: CASSGGQGGHYEQYV. In DNA form, the CDR3 reads TGCGCCAGCAGCGGTGGACAGGGGGGCCATTACGAGCAGTACGTC.

V usage is TRBV28 and J usage is TRBJ1-6, with 11 nucleotides matching TRBD1. The CDR3 extends over 16 amino acids. Germline CDR1 reads MDHEN; CDR2 reads SYDVKM. V lost 2 bases and J lost 8; bases outside the gene matches: 5. The CDR3 DNA sequence: TGTGCCAGCAGTTTAATAGGACAGGGGGCCGATTCACCCCTCCACTTT. Protein sequence: CASSLIGQGADSPLHF. Combining the CDR3 with reference TRBV28 and TRBJ1-6 gives the whole variable domain DVKVTQSSRYLVKRTGEKVFLECVQDMDHENMFWYRQDPGLGLRLIYFSYDVKMKEKGDIPEGYSVSREKKERFSLILESASTNQTSMYLCASSLIGQGADSPLHFGNGTRLTVT.